Listed below are T cell receptor beta chains from one sample, sequenced in a study of blood T cell repertoires in COVID-19. The assay was immunoSEQ multiplex PCR, and TCRdb's table has in-frame clones only and misses some. The sample lists some 320,000 clones, about nine tenths occurring once. The sample was peripheral blood. The receptor source for this set is a woman in her 30s with COVID-19, enrolled during active disease. Each CDR3 is given with its conserved first and last residue.

V: TRBV5-5; CDR3: CASSLGRDNSPLHF
V: TRBV7-9; CDR3: CASSLGQGVSETQYF
V: TRBV19; CDR3: CASSMGQGATYGYTF
V: TRBV7-8; CDR3: CASSSADRPNQPQHF
V: TRBV7-9; CDR3: CASSLSAGGSPLHF
V: TRBV21-1; CDR3: CAVGTGLAVYNEQFF
V: TRBV5-1; CDR3: CASSLFRGSDTEAFF
V: TRBV23-1; CDR3: CASMKGITEAFF
V: TRBV4-1; CDR3: CASSQDPGAAGANNEQFF
V: TRBV5-4; CDR3: CASSLGTPYEQYF
V: TRBV6-5; CDR3: CASSLGAGYQPQHF
V: TRBV7-9; CDR3: CASSQTVSGNTIYF
V: TRBV11-3; CDR3: CASSLVTGGRQGNSNTEAFF
V: TRBV2; CDR3: CASRPARGYEQYF
V: TRBV5-4; CDR3: CASSLAPGTTTDTQYF
V: TRBV2; CDR3: CASLGTGESIQYF
V: TRBV5-4; CDR3: CASSSLNSSPLHF
V: TRBV11-2; CDR3: CASSLGTGAVNTEAFF
V: TRBV6-5; CDR3: CASTLTGLSNQPQHF
V: TRBV5-8; CDR3: CASSLHELAGYTF
V: TRBV19; CDR3: CATSPEGAPLYGYTF
V: TRBV2; CDR3: CASSDGLAGGFHNEQFF
V: TRBV29-1; CDR3: CSADRVRGTEAFF
V: TRBV20-1; CDR3: CSASPTSGGAAQYF
V: TRBV4-2; CDR3: CASSQDRLGADPPLTQYF
V: TRBV28; CDR3: CASSIRQGLNTEAFF
V: TRBV5-1; CDR3: CASSLGQGYGNTIYF
V: TRBV7-2; CDR3: CASSLEILSNSPLHF
V: TRBV19; CDR3: CASSWGLEAFF
V: TRBV21-1; CDR3: CASSKALRQGVLLSGQPQHF
V: TRBV2; CDR3: CASSGQETRPYEQYF
V: TRBV28; CDR3: CASLQASSYNSPLHF
V: TRBV6-5; CDR3: CASRAGQAYNEQFF
V: TRBV6-1; CDR3: CASSEAPGSGYEQYF
V: TRBV5-1; CDR3: CASSPRGGTNEKLFF
V: TRBV7-2; CDR3: CASSPSWRGPAGNTQYF
V: TRBV5-1; CDR3: CASSLVAGSTEAFF
V: TRBV3-1/TRBV3-2; CDR3: CASSQRDRDLNYGYTF
V: TRBV5-1; CDR3: CASSSATSGLRTQETQYF
V: TRBV6-5; CDR3: CASSYSNRGSGGYTF
V: TRBV5-4; CDR3: CASSLSGRPGELFF
V: TRBV12-3/TRBV12-4; CDR3: CASSFHYNEQFF
V: TRBV7-2; CDR3: CASSTTSGGAWNTGELFF
V: TRBV5-1; CDR3: CASSPSRTGTETQYF
V: TRBV5-6; CDR3: CASSLRRQGVAGELFF
V: TRBV15; CDR3: CATSSDINQPQHF
V: TRBV7-2; CDR3: CASSWGQGNEQYF